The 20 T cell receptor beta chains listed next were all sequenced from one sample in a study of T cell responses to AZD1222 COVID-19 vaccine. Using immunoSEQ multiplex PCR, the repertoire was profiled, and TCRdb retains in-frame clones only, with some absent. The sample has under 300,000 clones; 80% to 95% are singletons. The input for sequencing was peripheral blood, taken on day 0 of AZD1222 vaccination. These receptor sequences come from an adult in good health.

CDR3 region: CASSLGSSGNTEAFF. CDR3 in DNA: TGCGCCAGCAGCTTGGGGTCGTCGGGGAACACTGAAGCTTTCTTT. The chain is built from TRBV5-1 and TRBJ1-1, with D uncertain. The V and J ends lost 0 bases and 1 base respectively, with 10 bases between them. Germline V gene lookup returns CDR1 SGHRS and CDR2 YFSETQ. The CDR3 loop spans 15 amino acids.

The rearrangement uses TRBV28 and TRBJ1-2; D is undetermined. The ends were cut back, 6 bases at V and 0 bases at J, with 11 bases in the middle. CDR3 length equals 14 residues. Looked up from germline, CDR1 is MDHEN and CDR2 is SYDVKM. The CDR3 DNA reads TGTGCCAGCAGGGAAGCAGGCCCTAACTATGGCTACACCTTC. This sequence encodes CASREAGPNYGYTF.

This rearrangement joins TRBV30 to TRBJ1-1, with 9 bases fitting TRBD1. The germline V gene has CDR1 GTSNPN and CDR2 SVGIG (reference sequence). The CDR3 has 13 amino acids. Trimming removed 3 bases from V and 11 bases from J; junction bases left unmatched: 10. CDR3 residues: CAWSATRDRAAFF. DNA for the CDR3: TGTGCCTGGAGCGCAACCCGGGACAGGGCGGCTTTCTTT. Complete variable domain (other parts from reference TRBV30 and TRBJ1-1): SQTIHQWPATLVQPVGSPLSLECTVEGTSNPNLYWYRQAAGRGLQLLFYSVGIGQISSEVPQNLSASRPQDRQFILSSKKLLLSDSGFYLCAWSATRDRAAFFGQGTRLTVV.

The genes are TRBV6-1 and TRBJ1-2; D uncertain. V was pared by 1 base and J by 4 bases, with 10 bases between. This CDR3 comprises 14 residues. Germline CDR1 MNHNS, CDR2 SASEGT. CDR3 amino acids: CASSEGIVPYGYTF. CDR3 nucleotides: TGTGCCAGCAGTGAAGGGATAGTCCCCTATGGCTACACCTTC.

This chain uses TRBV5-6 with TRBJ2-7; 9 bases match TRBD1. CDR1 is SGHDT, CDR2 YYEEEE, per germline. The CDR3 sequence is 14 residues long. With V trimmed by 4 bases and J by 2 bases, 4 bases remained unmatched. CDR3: CASSLRTGAYEQYF. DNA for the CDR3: TGTGCCAGCAGCCTCCGGACAGGGGCCTACGAGCAGTACTTC.

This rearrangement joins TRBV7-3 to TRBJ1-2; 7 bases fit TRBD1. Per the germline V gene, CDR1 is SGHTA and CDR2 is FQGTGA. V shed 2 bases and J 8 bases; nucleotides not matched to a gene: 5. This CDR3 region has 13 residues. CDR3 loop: CASSLEGAEGYTF. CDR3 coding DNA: TGTGCCAGCAGCTTAGAGGGGGCTGAAGGCTACACCTTC.

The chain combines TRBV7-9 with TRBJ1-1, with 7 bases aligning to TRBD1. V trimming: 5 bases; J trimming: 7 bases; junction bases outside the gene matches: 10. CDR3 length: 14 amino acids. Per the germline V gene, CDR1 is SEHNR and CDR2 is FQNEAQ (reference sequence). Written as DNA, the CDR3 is TGTGCCAGCAGCACCTACAGGGGTCGGGGTGAAGCTTTCTTT. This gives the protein CASSTYRGRGEAFF.

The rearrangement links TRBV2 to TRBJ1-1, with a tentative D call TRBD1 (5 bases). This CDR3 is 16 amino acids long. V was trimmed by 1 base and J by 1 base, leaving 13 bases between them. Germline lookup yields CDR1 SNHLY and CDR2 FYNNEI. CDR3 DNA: TGTGCCAGCAGTGAAGGAGGCGCGGGGCGGAACACTGAAGCTTTCTTT. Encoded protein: CASSEGGAGRNTEAFF.

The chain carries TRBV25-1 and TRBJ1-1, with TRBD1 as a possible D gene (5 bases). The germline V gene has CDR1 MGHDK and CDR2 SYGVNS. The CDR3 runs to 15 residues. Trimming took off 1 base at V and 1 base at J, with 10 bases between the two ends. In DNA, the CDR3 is TGTGCCAGCAGTGAATGGGGGAAGGGGAACACTGAAGCTTTCTTT. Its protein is CASSEWGKGNTEAFF.

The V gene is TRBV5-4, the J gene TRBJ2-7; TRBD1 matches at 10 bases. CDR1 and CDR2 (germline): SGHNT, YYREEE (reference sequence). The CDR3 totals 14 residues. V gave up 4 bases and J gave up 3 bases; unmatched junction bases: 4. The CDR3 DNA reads TGTGCCAGCAGCCCGGGACAGGGGAACTACGAGCAGTACTTC. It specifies CASSPGQGNYEQYF.

CDR3 residues: CASSLEGLAGVVGANVLTF. CDR3 nucleotide sequence: TGCGCCAGCAGCCTTGAGGGACTAGCGGGAGTGGTTGGGGCCAACGTCCTGACTTTC. The rearrangement links TRBV4-1 to TRBJ2-6, with 14 bases identical to TRBD2. The CDR3 is 19 residues long. V trimming: 4 bases; J trimming: 3 bases; junction bases outside the gene matches: 8. Germline CDR1 MGHRA, CDR2 YSYEKL.

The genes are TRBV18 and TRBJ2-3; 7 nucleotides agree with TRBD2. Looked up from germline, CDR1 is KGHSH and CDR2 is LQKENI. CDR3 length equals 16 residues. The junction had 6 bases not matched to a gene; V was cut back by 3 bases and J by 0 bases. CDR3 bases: TGTGCCAGCTCACCGGATAGCGGGCTTAGCACAGATACGCAGTATTTT. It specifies CASSPDSGLSTDTQYF.

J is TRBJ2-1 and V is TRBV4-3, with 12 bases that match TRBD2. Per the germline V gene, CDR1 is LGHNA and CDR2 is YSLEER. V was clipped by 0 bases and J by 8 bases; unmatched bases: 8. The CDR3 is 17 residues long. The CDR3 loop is CASSQDGLAGGLDEQFF. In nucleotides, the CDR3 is TGCGCCAGCAGCCAAGATGGGCTAGCGGGAGGGCTTGATGAGCAGTTCTTC.

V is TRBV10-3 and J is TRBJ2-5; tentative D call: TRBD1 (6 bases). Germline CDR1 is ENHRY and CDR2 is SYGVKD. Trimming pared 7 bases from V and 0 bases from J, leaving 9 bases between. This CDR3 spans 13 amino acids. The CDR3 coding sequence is TGTGCCATCACCGGGGACAACCAAGAGACCCAGTACTTC. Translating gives CAITGDNQETQYF.

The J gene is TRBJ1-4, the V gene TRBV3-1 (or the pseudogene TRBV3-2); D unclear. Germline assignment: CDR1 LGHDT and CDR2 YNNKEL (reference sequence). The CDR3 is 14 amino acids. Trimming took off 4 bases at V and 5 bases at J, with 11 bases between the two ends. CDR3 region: CASSPGQRNEKLFF. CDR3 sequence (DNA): TGTGCCAGCAGCCCCGGGCAGAGAAATGAAAAACTGTTTTTT.

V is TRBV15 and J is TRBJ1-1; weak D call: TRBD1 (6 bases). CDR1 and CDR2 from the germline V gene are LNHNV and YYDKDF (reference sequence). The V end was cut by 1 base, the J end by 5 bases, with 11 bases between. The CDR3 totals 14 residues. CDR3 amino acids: CATSRGRRGTEAFF. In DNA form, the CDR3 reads TGTGCCACCAGCAGAGGAAGGAGGGGGACTGAAGCTTTCTTT.

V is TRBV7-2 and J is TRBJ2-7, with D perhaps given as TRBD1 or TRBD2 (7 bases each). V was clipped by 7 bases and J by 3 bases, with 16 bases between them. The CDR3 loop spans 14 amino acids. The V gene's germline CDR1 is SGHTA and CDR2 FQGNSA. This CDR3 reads CASTLRGGFYEQYF. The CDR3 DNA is TGTGCCAGCACCCTCAGGGGGGGTTTCTACGAGCAGTACTTC.

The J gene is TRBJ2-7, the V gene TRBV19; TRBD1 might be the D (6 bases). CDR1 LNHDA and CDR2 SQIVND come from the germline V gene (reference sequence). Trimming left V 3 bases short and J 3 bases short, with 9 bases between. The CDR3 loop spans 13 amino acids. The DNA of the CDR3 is TGTGCCAGTAGTATGGGCAGGGGCTACGAGCAGTACTTC. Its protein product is CASSMGRGYEQYF.

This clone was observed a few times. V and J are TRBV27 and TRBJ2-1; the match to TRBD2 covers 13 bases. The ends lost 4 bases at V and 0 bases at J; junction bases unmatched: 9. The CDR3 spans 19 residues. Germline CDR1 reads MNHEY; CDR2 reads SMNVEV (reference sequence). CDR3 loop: CASSWSGLAGASSYNEQFF. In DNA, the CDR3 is TGTGCCAGCAGTTGGTCAGGACTAGCGGGGGCGAGCTCCTACAATGAGCAGTTCTTC.

CDR3 loop: CASSVVQGPLGGYTF. For the CDR3, the DNA is TGTGCCAGCAGTGTAGTGCAGGGCCCTTTGGGCGGCTACACCTTC. V is TRBV2 and J is TRBJ1-2; TRBD1 is a possible D gene (5 bases). The ends were cut back, 4 bases at V and 8 bases at J, with 20 bases in the middle. This CDR3 spans 15 amino acids. CDR1 and CDR2 from the germline V gene are SNHLY and FYNNEI. The full variable domain, completed using reference TRBV2 and TRBJ1-2, is EPEVTQTPSHQVTQMGQEVILRCVPISNHLYFYWYRQILGQKVEFLVSFYNNEISEKSEIFDDQFSVERPDGSNFTLKIRSTKLEDSAMYFCASSVVQGPLGGYTFGSGTRLTVV.